This TCR beta chain comes out of a study of metastatic and nonmetastatic thyroid tumors. No patient received treatment before thyroid surgery. CDR1 and CDR2 (germline): PRHDT, FYEKMQ (reference sequence). This CDR3 has 20 amino acids. After removal of 5 bases from V and 0 bases from J, the junction contained 14 bases not matched to a gene. TCRdb re-clonotyped the PCR reads through MiXCR. The sample lists 36,000 or so clones; around a third were seen once. The sample comprised tumor tissue. This receptor was identified in a female donor with papillary thyroid cancer or a benign thyroid nodule (not recorded which). Some clones in this sample may be carry-over from other donors' samples. The chain is built from TRBV13 and TRBJ2-7; 15 positions match TRBD2. As DNA, the CDR3 is TGTGCCAGCAGCGCCGAGCCCGGGACTAGCGGGGGGCGGAGCTCCTACGAGCAGTACTTC. Translating gives CASSAEPGTSGGRSSYEQYF.